In its sample, the clone carrying this T cell receptor beta chain was seen a few times. What it recognizes is unknown. Unique molecular identifiers tagged the TCRbeta library. TCRdb re-called the PCR reads with MiXCR, one entry per CDR3 protein. The sample yields around 800,000 distinct CDR3 sequences, roughly 16% seen once. The sample comes from a study of T-cell reconstitution after alpha-beta-depleted transplantation in children. Points from the study as a whole: Several patients had high TCRbeta diversity at day 60; it came from surviving recipient T cells and thymic progenitors. As was reported, about two months after transplant, alpha-beta T cells came from several hundred expanded graft clones. T-cell counts and diversity at one year following transplant were attributed mainly to newly produced T cells.

This CDR3 comprises 15 residues. V was pared by 7 bases and J by 3 bases, with 18 bases between. The sequence was collected from a male patient younger than 18 who had a stem cell transplant for acute lymphoblastic leukemia, so the T cells may come from the graft donor. This chain links TRBV12-3 or TRBV12-4 with TRBJ1-1, with D tentatively TRBD1 (6 bases). The specimen comprised PBMCs, mostly from graft donor cells, sampled 360 days after TCRalphabeta/CD19-depleted stem cell transplant. In DNA form, the CDR3 reads TGTGCCAGCATTGGGAGGGGGGGGATAGACACTGAAGCTTTCTTT. Translating gives CASIGRGGIDTEAFF.